This paragraph covers one T cell receptor (beta chain) sequence. Its target is unknown. Regarding time point: pre-treatment sample, taken before nivolumab and TIL therapy. Sequencing used immunoSEQ v3. Clones were read by immunoSEQ multiplex PCR, and TCRdb kept only the in-frame ones, dropping some. The sample holds some 45,000 clones; approximately 86% are singletons and the top ten take around 5%. This entry comes from a study of TIL therapy for anti-PD-1-resistant metastatic lung cancer. Trimming at V came to 6 bases and at J to 3 bases, leaving 10 bases not matched to a gene. Germline values: CDR1 MNHNY, CDR2 SVGAGI (reference sequence). This CDR3 has 15 residues. Study results and limitations: Infused TIL clonotypes partially replaced the baseline blood repertoire, then decayed over months.

The clonotype was recovered from a person aged 30 to 80 with non-small cell lung cancer. The rearrangement links TRBV6-6 to TRBJ2-7; 8 bases agree with TRBD1. The source material was blood, sampled at baseline. CDR3 DNA: TGTGCCAGCAGATTACCGGGACAGGCCTTCTACGAGCAGTACTTC. As protein: CASRLPGQAFYEQYF.